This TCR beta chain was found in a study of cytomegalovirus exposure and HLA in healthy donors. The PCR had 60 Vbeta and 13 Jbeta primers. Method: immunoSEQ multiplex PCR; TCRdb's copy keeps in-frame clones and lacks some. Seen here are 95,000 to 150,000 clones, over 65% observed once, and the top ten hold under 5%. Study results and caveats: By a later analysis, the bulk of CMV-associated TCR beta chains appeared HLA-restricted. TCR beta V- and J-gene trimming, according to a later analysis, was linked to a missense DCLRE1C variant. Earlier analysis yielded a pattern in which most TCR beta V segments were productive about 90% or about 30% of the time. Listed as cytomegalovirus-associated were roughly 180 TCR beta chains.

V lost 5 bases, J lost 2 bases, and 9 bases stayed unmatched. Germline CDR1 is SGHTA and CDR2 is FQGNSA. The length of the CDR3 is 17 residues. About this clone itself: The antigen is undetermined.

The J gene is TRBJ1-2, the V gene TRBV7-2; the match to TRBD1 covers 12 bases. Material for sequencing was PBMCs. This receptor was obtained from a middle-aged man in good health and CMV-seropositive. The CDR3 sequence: CASSLRDRGHRNYGYTF. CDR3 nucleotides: TGTGCCAGCAGCCTCCGGGACAGGGGGCATAGAAACTATGGCTACACCTTC. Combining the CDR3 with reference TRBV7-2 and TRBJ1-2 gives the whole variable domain GAGVSQSPSNKVTEKGKDVELRCDPISGHTALYWYRQSLGQGLEFLIYFQGNSAPDKSGLPSDRFSAERTGGSVSTLTIQRTQQEDSAVYLCASSLRDRGHRNYGYTFGSGTRLTVV.